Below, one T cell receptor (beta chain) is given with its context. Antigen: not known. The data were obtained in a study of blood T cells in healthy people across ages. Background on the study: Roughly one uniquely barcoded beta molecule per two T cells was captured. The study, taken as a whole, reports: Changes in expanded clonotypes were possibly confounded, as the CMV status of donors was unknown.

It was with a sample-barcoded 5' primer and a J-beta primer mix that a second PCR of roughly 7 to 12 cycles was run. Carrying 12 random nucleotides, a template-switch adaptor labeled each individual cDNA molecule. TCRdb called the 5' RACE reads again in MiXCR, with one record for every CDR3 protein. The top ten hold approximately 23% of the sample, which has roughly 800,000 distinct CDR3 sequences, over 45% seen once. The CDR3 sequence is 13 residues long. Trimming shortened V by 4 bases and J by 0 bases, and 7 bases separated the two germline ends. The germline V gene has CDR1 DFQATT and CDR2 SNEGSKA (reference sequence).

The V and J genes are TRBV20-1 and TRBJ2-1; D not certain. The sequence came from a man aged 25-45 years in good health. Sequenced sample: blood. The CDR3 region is CSAILSSYNEQFF. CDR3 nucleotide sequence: TGCAGTGCTATCTTGAGCTCCTACAATGAGCAGTTCTTC.